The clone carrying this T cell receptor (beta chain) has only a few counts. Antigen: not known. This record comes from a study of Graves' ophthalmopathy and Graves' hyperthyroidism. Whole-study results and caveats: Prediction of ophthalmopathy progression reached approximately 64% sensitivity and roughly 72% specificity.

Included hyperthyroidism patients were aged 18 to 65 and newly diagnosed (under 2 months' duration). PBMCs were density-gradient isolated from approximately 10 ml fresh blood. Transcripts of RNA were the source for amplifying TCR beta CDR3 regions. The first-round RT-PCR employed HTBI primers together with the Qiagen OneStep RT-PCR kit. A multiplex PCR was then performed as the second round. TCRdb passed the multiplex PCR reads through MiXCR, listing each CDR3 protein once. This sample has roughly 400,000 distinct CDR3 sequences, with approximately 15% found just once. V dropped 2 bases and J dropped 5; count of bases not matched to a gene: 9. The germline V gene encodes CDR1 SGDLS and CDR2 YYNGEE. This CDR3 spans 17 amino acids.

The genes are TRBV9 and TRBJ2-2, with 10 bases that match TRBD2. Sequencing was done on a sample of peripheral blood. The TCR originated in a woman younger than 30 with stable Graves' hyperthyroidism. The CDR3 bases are TGTGCCAGCAGCGTCAGTAGCGGGGGGAGGAAGACCGGGGAGCTGTTTTTT. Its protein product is CASSVSSGGRKTGELFF.